This entry lists 20 T cell receptor beta chains sequenced from one sample in a study of T cell responses to AZD1222 COVID-19 vaccine. TCRdb's copy holds only in-frame clones and misses some; the assay was immunoSEQ multiplex PCR. The table lists approximately 150,000 clones, more than 85% of them singletons. The sequencing used peripheral blood, collected on day 0 of AZD1222 vaccination. All receptors come from an adult in good health.

The V call is TRBV6-5, the J call TRBJ2-2; D might be TRBD1 (6 bases). Looked up from germline, CDR1 is MNHEY and CDR2 is SVGAGI. The CDR3 totals 15 residues. V was trimmed by 7 bases and J by 1 base, leaving 13 bases between them. CDR3 bases: TGTGCCAGCACCGCCGGGACAATGAACACCGGGGAGCTGTTTTTT. Translated, it gives CASTAGTMNTGELFF.

This chain links TRBV5-1 with TRBJ1-4; D gene uncertain. Looked up from germline, CDR1 is SGHRS and CDR2 is YFSETQ. The CDR3 consists of 14 residues. The V end lost 1 base, the J end lost 8 bases, and 12 bases lay between the germline ends. The CDR3 nucleotides read TGCGCCAGCAGCTTGCCCCTCTCGGGGGAAAAACTGTTTTTT. Protein: CASSLPLSGEKLFF.

The V and J genes are TRBV25-1 and TRBJ1-5; the match to TRBD1 covers 8 bases. CDR3 length: 16 residues. Germline V CDR1 and CDR2: MGHDK, SYGVNS. V was clipped by 4 bases and J by 1 base; unmatched bases: 6. In DNA, the CDR3 is TGTGCCAGCAGTGCACCGGGACAGGAGAGCAATCAGCCCCAGCATTTT. Translating it yields CASSAPGQESNQPQHF.

The J gene is TRBJ1-5, the V gene TRBV18; D ambiguous. The CDR3 has 14 amino acids. Germline-derived CDR1 and CDR2 are KGHSH and LQKENI. Trimming left V 2 bases short and J 1 base short, with 6 bases between. For the CDR3, the DNA is TGTGCCAGCTCACCATTACCGAGCAATCAGCCCCAGCATTTT. Amino acids: CASSPLPSNQPQHF. The complete variable domain, with remaining parts taken from reference TRBV18 and TRBJ1-5, reads NAGVMQNPRHLVRRRGQEARLRCSPMKGHSHVYWYRQLPEEGLKFMVYLQKENIIDESGMPKERFSAEFPKEGPSILRIQQVVRGDSAAYFCASSPLPSNQPQHFGDGTRLSIL.

The V call is TRBV4-1, the J call TRBJ1-4, with 9 bases matching TRBD1. Trimming cost V 1 base and J 4 bases; bases outside gene matches: 4. The CDR3 is 16 residues long. In germline, CDR1 is MGHRA, CDR2 YSYEKL. Here the CDR3 DNA reads TGCGCCAGCAGCCAAGTGGGGACAGGGATTAATGAAAAACTGTTTTTT. It translates to CASSQVGTGINEKLFF.

The chain joins TRBV7-2 to TRBJ1-4; D unclear. Between the trimmed V and J ends, which lost 5 bases and 8 bases, there was a span of 15 bases. This CDR3 comprises 14 residues. In germline, CDR1 is SGHTA, CDR2 FQGNSA. CDR3 protein: CASSPVGPAEKLFF. CDR3 DNA sequence: TGTGCCAGCAGCCCGGTCGGGCCGGCGGAAAAACTGTTTTTT.

This rearrangement joins TRBV28 to TRBJ2-7, with D possibly being TRBD2 (5 bases). V lost 2 bases to trimming and J lost 3 bases, with 8 bases between them. This CDR3 has 13 amino acids. From germline, CDR1 is MDHEN and CDR2 SYDVKM. The CDR3 is CASSLTSNYEQYF. The CDR3 nucleotides are TGTGCCAGCAGTTTAACTAGTAACTACGAGCAGTACTTC.

The chain links TRBV5-6 to TRBJ1-6, with a possible D match to TRBD1 (5 bases). Germline CDR1 is SGHDT and CDR2 is YYEEEE. This CDR3 region has 17 residues. Trimming shortened V by 4 bases and J by 2 bases, and 16 bases separated the two germline ends. The CDR3 DNA is TGTGCCAGCAGCCTCCTGGGCAGGGAGGCCTATAATTCACCCCTCCACTTT. Its protein is CASSLLGREAYNSPLHF.

This clone was seen only a few times. The genes are TRBV24-1 and TRBJ1-5; maybe TRBD1 (6 bases). Germline CDR1 is KGHDR and CDR2 is SFDVKD. The CDR3 contains 14 residues. In nucleotides, the CDR3 is TGTGCTAGCTCAGGTCAGGGGCCCAATCAGCCCCAGCATTTT. Residues: CASSGQGPNQPQHF.

The chain combines TRBV6-5 with TRBJ1-6; the D gene is possibly TRBD1 (5 bases). The CDR3 covers 14 residues. Germline values: CDR1 MNHEY, CDR2 SVGAGI. The germline V and J ends were trimmed by 2 bases and 4 bases, with 6 bases remaining between them. The CDR3 region has the DNA TGTGCCAGCAGTTACAGGGGATATAATTCACCCCTCCACTTT. This encodes CASSYRGYNSPLHF.

V usage is TRBV2 and J usage is TRBJ1-3; 7 bases line up with TRBD1. Unmatched junction bases numbered 7, after V lost 6 bases and J lost 2 bases. CDR1 and CDR2 (germline): SNHLY, FYNNEI. The CDR3 contains 15 residues. CDR3: CASREGDSPGNTIYF. The CDR3 DNA reads as TGTGCCAGCAGAGAGGGGGACAGCCCTGGAAACACCATATATTTT. Full variable domain (rest looked up from reference TRBV2 and TRBJ1-3): EPEVTQTPSHQVTQMGQEVILRCVPISNHLYFYWYRQILGQKVEFLVSFYNNEISEKSEIFDDQFSVERPDGSNFTLKIRSTKLEDSAMYFCASREGDSPGNTIYFGEGSWLTVV.

The genes are TRBV12-3 or TRBV12-4 and TRBJ1-2, with D unclear. The CDR3 totals 13 residues. V lost 2 bases and J 4 bases, leaving 8 bases between the germline ends. CDR3 residues: CASSLTVAYGYTF. The CDR3, as DNA: TGTGCCAGCAGTTTAACAGTGGCCTATGGCTACACCTTC.

The chain combines TRBV15 with TRBJ1-4; TRBD1 might be the D (5 bases). CDR3 size: 15 residues. Trimming shortened V by 2 bases and J by 2 bases, and 9 bases separated the two germline ends. Per the germline V gene, CDR1 is LNHNV and CDR2 is YYDKDF (reference sequence). The CDR3 loop is CATSRQGSTNEKLFF. CDR3 sequence (DNA): TGTGCCACCAGCAGACAGGGTTCGACTAATGAAAAACTGTTTTTT. Variable domain in full (rest from reference TRBV15 and TRBJ1-4): DAMVIQNPRYQVTQFGKPVTLSCSQTLNHNVMYWYQQKSSQAPKLLFHYYDKDFNNEADTPDNFQSRRPNTSFCFLDIRSPGLGDTAMYLCATSRQGSTNEKLFFGSGTQLSVL.

The chain links TRBV25-1 to TRBJ2-5; D ambiguous. CDR3 length: 14 residues. Germline lookup yields CDR1 MGHDK and CDR2 SYGVNS. The V and J ends lost 1 base and 4 bases respectively, with 10 bases between them. CDR3 nucleotides: TGTGCCAGCAGTGAATCCGACCGGCGAGAGACCCAGTACTTC. Its protein product is CASSESDRRETQYF.

V and J are TRBV19 and TRBJ1-2; TRBD1 aligns across 8 bases. The germline CDR1 and CDR2 sequences are LNHDA and SQIVND (reference sequence). The CDR3 sequence is 13 residues long. The trim removed 7 bases at V and 4 bases at J, leaving 5 bases unmatched. For the CDR3, the DNA is TGTGCCAGTACCCGGGACAGGACCTATGGCTACACCTTC. The encoded protein is CASTRDRTYGYTF.

The chain couples TRBV5-4 to TRBJ2-5, with 7 bases fitting TRBD1. Per germline, CDR1 SGHNT and CDR2 YYREEE (reference sequence). The ends lost 4 bases at V and 4 bases at J; junction bases unmatched: 13. The CDR3 runs to 16 residues. Written as DNA, the CDR3 is TGTGCCAGCAGCCCTAATGACAGGGCGGTTGGAGAGACCCAGTACTTC. As protein: CASSPNDRAVGETQYF.

The rearrangement links TRBV7-9 to TRBJ1-6, with D uncertain. Germline V gene data show CDR1 as SEHNR and CDR2 as FQNEAQ (reference sequence). The CDR3 has 15 residues. V was clipped by 3 bases and J by 2 bases, with 8 bases between them. The chain's CDR3 is CASSLGSTYNSPLHF. CDR3 DNA sequence: TGTGCCAGCAGCTTGGGGAGCACCTATAATTCACCCCTCCACTTT.

On this clone itself: This sample includes further DNA sequences coding for the same CDR3. The chain carries TRBV5-4 and TRBJ1-3; D not certain. There are 14 residues in the CDR3. Germline V gene sequence: CDR1 SGHNT, CDR2 YYREEE (reference sequence). Trimming stripped 0 bases from V and 1 base from J, with 5 bases between. The CDR3 DNA sequence: TGTGCCAGCAGCTTGGGAGGGTCTGGAAACACCATATATTTT. Protein: CASSLGGSGNTIYF.

The CDR3 reads CASSAQGAPAYEQYF. The CDR3 DNA is TGTGCCAGTAGTGCCCAGGGGGCCCCAGCCTACGAGCAGTACTTC. The chain has TRBV19 and TRBJ2-7; 8 bases align to TRBD1. After removal of 5 bases from V and 2 bases from J, the junction contained 8 bases not matched to a gene. The CDR3 runs 15 residues. Looked up from germline, CDR1 is LNHDA and CDR2 is SQIVND (reference sequence).

The CDR3 reads CASSARTRGGDTEAFF. The CDR3 region has the DNA TGTGCCAGTAGTGCCAGGACACGGGGTGGAGACACTGAAGCTTTCTTT. This chain links TRBV19 with TRBJ1-1; tentative D call: TRBD1 (5 bases). Germline V gene sequence: CDR1 LNHDA, CDR2 SQIVND (reference sequence). V lost 5 bases to trimming and J lost 3 bases, with 19 bases between them. This CDR3 is 16 amino acids long.